This T cell receptor (beta chain) is from a study of cytomegalovirus exposure and HLA in healthy donors. Primers: 60 Vbeta forward and 13 Jbeta reverse. TCRdb keeps only in-frame clones here, not all; method: immunoSEQ multiplex PCR. The sample shows about 120,000 clones, 79% of them seen only once. Overall study results and limits: In a later analysis, compared with equally common non-associated chains, HLA-associated beta chains were more expanded. Segments of the TCR beta V type were, in most cases, productive about 87% or about 30% of the time in an earlier analysis. A few of the chains that were CMV-associated were confirmed in vitro to be specific for CMV antigens. Later analysis suggested links between common viral pathogens and several top significant clusters.

A remark on this clone: Its target is not known.

The germline V gene encodes CDR1 SGHNT and CDR2 YENEEA. This CDR3 has 17 amino acids. Trimming took 5 bases from V and 5 from J, leaving 21 bases between them. V is TRBV11-3 and J is TRBJ2-2; a weak D match, TRBD1 (6 bases). The receptor's source is a woman younger than 30 in good health and CMV-seropositive. The sequenced sample consisted of PBMCs. The CDR3 DNA is TGTGCCAGCAGCCCCCTAGTACAGGGATTACCTACCGGGGAGCTGTTTTTT. It translates to CASSPLVQGLPTGELFF. Supplemented by reference TRBV11-3 and TRBJ2-2, the full variable domain reads EAGVVQSPRYKIIEKKQPVAFWCNPISGHNTLYWYLQNLGQGPELLIRYENEEAVDDSQLPKDRFSAERLKGVDSTLKIQPAELGDSAVYLCASSPLVQGLPTGELFFGEGSRLTVL.